The 24 T cell receptor beta chains listed next were all sequenced from one sample in a study of neurological immune-mediated disorders. TCRdb used MiXCR to reprocess the 5' RACE reads, holding one entry per CDR3 protein. The table lists roughly 80,000 distinct CDR3 sequences, under 20% of them singletons. The source material was PBMCs. These receptors all stem from a woman in her thirties or forties in good health.

This clonotype has a count of ten or more. This sequence joins TRBV28 and TRBJ2-1, with a tentative D call TRBD1 (8 bases). The CDR3 consists of 18 residues. Looked up from germline, CDR1 is MDHEN and CDR2 is SYDVKM. V was clipped by 1 base and J by 8 bases, with 24 bases between them. The CDR3 region is CASSLYRGSGRGNDEQFF. The CDR3 DNA follows: TGTGCCAGCAGTTTATACAGGGGGTCTGGGAGGGGGAACGATGAGCAGTTCTTC.

This clonotype was detected ten times or more. The chain employs TRBV6-6 and TRBJ2-5; 10 bases map to TRBD1. Trimming took 2 bases from V and 3 from J; bases not matched to a gene: 6. The CDR3 totals 16 residues. From germline, CDR1 is MNHNY and CDR2 SVGAGI (reference sequence). This chain's CDR3 is CASSYLEGQGKETQYF. The CDR3 bases are TGTGCCAGCAGTTACCTCGAGGGACAGGGGAAAGAGACCCAGTACTTC.

This clonotype was found many times. The rearrangement links TRBV5-1 to TRBJ2-7; no clear D. The ends were cut back, 1 base at V and 0 bases at J, with 5 bases in the middle. Germline assignment: CDR1 SGHRS and CDR2 YFSETQ. The CDR3 has 13 residues. The CDR3 DNA sequence: TGCGCCAGCAGCTTGCTAGACTCCTACGAGCAGTACTTC. Translated: CASSLLDSYEQYF.

To note about this clonotype: A much larger clone is a single base away; this may be a read error. The J gene is TRBJ1-3, the V gene TRBV27; D uncertain. Germline CDR1 is MNHEY and CDR2 is SMNVEV (reference sequence). The CDR3 has 15 residues. The CDR3 DNA reads as TGTGCCAGAAGTTTTCAAGGTACCTCTGGAAACACCATATATTTT. Protein: CARSFQGTSGNTIYF.

This clonotype was picked up many times. One junction end disagrees with the germline gene, perhaps due to a read error. The chain has TRBV27 and TRBJ1-1; 11 bases agree with TRBD1. The germline V gene has CDR1 MNHEY and CDR2 SMNVEV (reference sequence). The CDR3 sequence is 15 residues long. The CDR3 loop reads CASSGRDRGNSEAFF. Here the CDR3 DNA reads TGTGCCAGCAGTGGACGGGACAGGGGGAACAGTGAAGCTTTCTTT.

At least ten counts were recorded for this clonotype. This chain uses TRBV29-1 with TRBJ2-1; no firm D call. The CDR3 length is 14 residues. V gave up 8 bases and J gave up 8 bases, with 22 bases separating them. CDR1 is SQVTM, CDR2 ANQGSEA, per germline. CDR3: CSLFDGRASDEQFF. DNA of the CDR3: TGCAGCCTATTCGACGGACGGGCCTCAGATGAGCAGTTCTTC.

To note about this clonotype: This may arise from a read error, as a much more abundant clone is one base away. The chain links TRBV5-6 to TRBJ2-7, with TRBD1 matching 7 bases. The V gene's germline CDR1 is SGHDT and CDR2 YYEEEE. This CDR3 region has 16 residues. The CDR3 reads CANSLTPTGYSSEQYF. In DNA form, the CDR3 reads TGTGCCAACAGCTTAACCCCGACAGGGTACTCTTCCGAGCAGTACTTC.

This clonotype occurred many times. The V call is TRBV20-1, the J call TRBJ2-7; D is unresolved. Trimming left V 8 bases short and J 3 bases short, with 14 bases between. In germline, CDR1 is DFQATT, CDR2 SNEGSKA (reference sequence). There are 12 residues in the CDR3. As DNA, the CDR3 is TGCAGTACTGGCGATCTCGGCTACGAGCAGTACGTC. Encoded protein: CSTGDLGYEQYV.

This clonotype was counted many times. The chain recombines TRBV11-2 with TRBJ2-1, with D perhaps TRBD2 (5 bases). The CDR3 has 14 amino acids. V gave up 5 bases and J gave up 8 bases, with 16 bases separating them. The germline CDR1 and CDR2 sequences are SGHAT and FQNNGV. Written as DNA, the CDR3 is TGTGCCAGCAGCCCGTTACGGGGTACAGATGAGCAGTTCTTC. This codes for CASSPLRGTDEQFF.

This clonotype was found many times. The gene calls are TRBV20-1 and TRBJ2-3, with 7 bases fitting TRBD1. Germline CDR1 and CDR2: DFQATT and SNEGSKA (reference sequence). V dropped 7 bases and J dropped 4; count of bases not matched to a gene: 5. The CDR3 has 12 amino acids. The CDR3 here is CSVSGQSDTQYF. CDR3 nucleotides: TGCAGTGTTTCGGGACAGTCAGATACGCAGTATTTT.

The rearrangement joins TRBV20-1 to TRBJ1-2; D remains ambiguous. Trimming shortened V by 1 base and J by 6 bases, and 9 bases separated the two germline ends. CDR1 is DFQATT, CDR2 SNEGSKA, per germline (reference sequence). This CDR3 region has 12 residues. The CDR3 DNA reads TGCAGTGCTAGAGCGGACGGAAATGGCTACACCTTC. This translates into CSARADGNGYTF.

This clonotype was found many times. The chain uses TRBV2 and TRBJ2-2, with 9 nucleotides matching TRBD2. The V gene end was trimmed by 4 bases and the J gene end by 1 base; junction bases not matched to a gene: 4. The CDR3 is made up of 16 amino acids. Per the germline V gene, CDR1 is SNHLY and CDR2 is FYNNEI. As DNA, the CDR3 is TGTGCCAGCAGTGCGTCTAGCGGGGTGAACACCGGGGAGCTGTTTTTT. It specifies CASSASSGVNTGELFF.

V and J are TRBV6-1 and TRBJ2-3; 10 bases map to TRBD1. This CDR3 has 13 amino acids. V was clipped by 8 bases and J by 2 bases; unmatched bases: 1. Germline V gene data show CDR1 as MNHNS and CDR2 as SASEGT. Written as DNA, the CDR3 is TGTGCCAGCGGACAGGGGGTCACAGATACGCAGTATTTT. Amino acids: CASGQGVTDTQYF.

This clonotype was recorded many times. The chain links TRBV7-2 to TRBJ1-2; no reliable D call. Trimming left V 1 base short and J 3 bases short, with 12 bases between. Germline CDR1 is SGHTA and CDR2 is FQGNSA. CDR3 length: 15 residues. The CDR3 nucleotides are TGTGCCAGCAGCTTAGGTGGAGGGCGCGACTATGGCTACACCTTC. Amino acids: CASSLGGGRDYGYTF. The variable domain in full, completed from reference TRBV7-2 and TRBJ1-2, reads GAGVSQSPSNKVTEKGKDVELRCDPISGHTALYWYRQSLGQGLEFLIYFQGNSAPDKSGLPSDRFSAERTGGSVSTLTIQRTQQEDSAVYLCASSLGGGRDYGYTFGSGTRLTVV.

The sample holds many counts of this clonotype. The chain employs TRBV10-2 and TRBJ2-5; D gene uncertain. The germline V and J ends were trimmed by 0 bases and 3 bases, with 17 bases remaining between them. The CDR3 is 17 amino acids. Per germline, CDR1 WSHSY and CDR2 SAAADI. The CDR3 nucleotides read TGCGCCAGCAGTGAGTCGGGGTGGAGTCAGATTAAAGAGACCCAGTACTTC. Translation: CASSESGWSQIKETQYF.

This clonotype showed up many times. J is TRBJ2-3 and V is TRBV5-1; 7 positions match TRBD1. V was pared by 1 base and J by 3 bases, with 11 bases of the junction left unmatched. Per the germline V gene, CDR1 is SGHRS and CDR2 is YFSETQ. The CDR3 is 17 residues long. The CDR3 here is CASSLYSDRAETDTQYF. CDR3 coding DNA: TGCGCCAGCAGCTTGTATTCCGACAGGGCCGAGACAGATACGCAGTATTTT.

This clonotype was recorded many times. V and J are TRBV20-1 and TRBJ1-5; TRBD1 aligns across 7 bases. The CDR3 totals 14 residues. The V gene's germline CDR1 is DFQATT and CDR2 SNEGSKA (reference sequence). The trim removed 5 bases at V and 4 bases at J, leaving 8 bases unmatched. The CDR3 region is CSAYPGGGNQPQHF. The CDR3 DNA sequence: TGCAGTGCTTACCCAGGGGGTGGAAATCAGCCCCAGCATTTT.

This clonotype appeared many times. The J gene is TRBJ2-6, the V gene TRBV10-3, with D tentatively TRBD2 (6 bases). Trimming removed 2 bases at V and 3 bases at J, with 14 bases between. This CDR3 contains 17 residues. Germline CDR1 reads ENHRY; CDR2 reads SYGVKD. Here the CDR3 DNA reads TGTGCCATCAGTGAGCGGGGGAGAAACGGTGGGGCCAACGTCCTGACTTTC. Its protein product is CAISERGRNGGANVLTF.

In this sample, this clonotype turned up many times. The chain couples TRBV12-3 or TRBV12-4 to TRBJ2-1, with D unclear. The CDR3 loop spans 11 amino acids. V shed 3 bases and J shed 9 bases, with 6 bases lying between them. Written as DNA, the CDR3 is TGTGCCAGCAGTTTTGGTGGTGAGCAGTTCTTC. Translated: CASSFGGEQFF.

This clonotype occurred many times. The chain has TRBV5-1 and TRBJ2-5; D possibly corresponds to TRBD1 (6 bases). In germline, CDR1 is SGHRS, CDR2 YFSETQ. The CDR3 totals 16 residues. Trimming removed 0 bases at V and 2 bases at J, with 14 bases between. CDR3 DNA sequence: TGCGCCAGCAGCTTGGGGGGCCAGGGGCTTCAAGAGACCCAGTACTTC. This gives the protein CASSLGGQGLQETQYF.

This clonotype was counted at least ten times. The chain uses TRBV10-3 and TRBJ2-2; 9 nucleotides match TRBD1. Trimming removed 4 bases from V and 2 bases from J; junction bases left unmatched: 11. This CDR3 is built from 18 residues. Germline CDR1 is ENHRY and CDR2 is SYGVKD. The CDR3 here is CAISATGTGNANTGELFF. The CDR3 region has the DNA TGTGCCATCAGTGCCACCGGGACAGGGAATGCAAACACCGGGGAGCTGTTTTTT.

This clonotype was seen repeatedly, ten times or more. V and J are TRBV5-1 and TRBJ1-5; no clear D gene. Trimming shortened V by 1 base and J by 6 bases, and 11 bases separated the two germline ends. Germline-derived CDR1 and CDR2 are SGHRS and YFSETQ. The CDR3 is 14 amino acids. The DNA of the CDR3 is TGCGCCAGCAGCTTGAGATCTGGAGGTCAGCCCCAGCATTTT. Protein product: CASSLRSGGQPQHF. Drawing the rest from reference TRBV5-1 and TRBJ1-5, the complete variable domain is KAGVTQTPRYLIKTRGQQVTLSCSPISGHRSVSWYQQTPGQGLQFLFEYFSETQRNKGNFPGRFSGRQFSNSRSEMNVSTLELGDSALYLCASSLRSGGQPQHFGDGTRLSIL.

This clonotype was counted many times. The chain has TRBV12-3 or TRBV12-4 and TRBJ1-1; D is ambiguous. Trimming took off 1 base at V and 3 bases at J, with 6 bases between the two ends. There are 13 residues in the CDR3. CDR3 DNA sequence: TGTGCCAGCAGTTTAGTGTGGGACACTGAAGCTTTCTTT. Its translation is CASSLVWDTEAFF.

This clonotype was counted at least ten times. The rearrangement uses TRBV6-2 or TRBV6-3 and TRBJ2-6; the match to TRBD2 covers 11 bases. This CDR3 is built from 18 residues. From germline, CDR1 is MNHEY and CDR2 SVGEGT. V trimming: 4 bases; J trimming: 0 bases; junction bases outside the gene matches: 5. In DNA, the CDR3 is TGTGCCAGCAGTTTGTCTAGCGGGAGGACCTCTGGGGCCAACGTCCTGACTTTC. It specifies CASSLSSGRTSGANVLTF.